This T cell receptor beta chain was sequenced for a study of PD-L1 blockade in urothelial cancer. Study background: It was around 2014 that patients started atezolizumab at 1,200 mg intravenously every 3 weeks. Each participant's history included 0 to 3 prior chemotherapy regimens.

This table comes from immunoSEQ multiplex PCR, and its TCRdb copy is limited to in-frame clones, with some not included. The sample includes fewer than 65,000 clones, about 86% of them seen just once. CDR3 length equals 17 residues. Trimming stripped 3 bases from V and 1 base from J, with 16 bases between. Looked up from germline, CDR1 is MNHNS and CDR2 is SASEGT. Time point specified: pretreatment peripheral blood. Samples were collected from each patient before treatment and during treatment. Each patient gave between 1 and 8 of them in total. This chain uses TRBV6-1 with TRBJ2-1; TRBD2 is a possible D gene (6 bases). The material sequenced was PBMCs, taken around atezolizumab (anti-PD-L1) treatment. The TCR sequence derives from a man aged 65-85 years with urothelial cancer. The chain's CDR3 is CASSDSSGGISYNEQFF. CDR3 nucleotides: TGTGCCAGCAGTGATAGTAGCGGAGGGATTTCCTACAATGAGCAGTTCTTC.